The TCR beta chain described here comes from a study of cytotoxic CD8 clonotypes in ibrutinib-treated CLL. As for the study in general: Response samples followed a median 12 months of treatment, range 6 to 36. General study results and limits: Elevated clonality accompanied ibrutinib response, with a return toward baseline values at progression. While tracking circulating CD8+ T-cell counts, baseline clonality exceeded that of age-matched healthy donors.

As to this clone: What it recognizes is unknown.

Only in-frame clones appear in the TCRdb table, and some are missing; sequencing was by immunoSEQ multiplex PCR. The sample lists 50,000 to 65,000 clones, 71% occurring once. The germline V gene encodes CDR1 MNHNS and CDR2 SASEGT. This CDR3 is built from 14 residues. The V end was cut by 3 bases, the J end by 4 bases, with 12 bases between. The chain links TRBV6-1 to TRBJ1-2, with D maybe TRBD1 (5 bases). The clonotype was recovered from a human donor with chronic lymphocytic leukemia. Sequenced here: PBMCs, sampled after 12 months of ibrutinib treatment. Here the CDR3 reads CASSDTRDVYGYTF. The DNA for the CDR3 is TGTGCCAGCAGTGATACTCGGGACGTCTATGGCTACACCTTC.